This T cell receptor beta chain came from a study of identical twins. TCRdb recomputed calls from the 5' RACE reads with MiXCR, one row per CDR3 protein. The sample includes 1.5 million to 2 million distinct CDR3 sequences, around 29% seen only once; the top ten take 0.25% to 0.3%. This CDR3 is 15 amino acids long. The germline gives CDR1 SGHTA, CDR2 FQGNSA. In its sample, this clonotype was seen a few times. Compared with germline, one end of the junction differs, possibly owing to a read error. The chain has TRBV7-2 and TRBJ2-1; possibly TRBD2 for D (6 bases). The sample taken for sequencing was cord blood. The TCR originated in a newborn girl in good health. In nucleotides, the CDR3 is TGCGCCAGCAGCCCGCGGAGGGGCTCCTACAATGAGCAGTTCTTC. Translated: CASSPRRGSYNEQFF.